This TCR beta chain was observed in a study of cytomegalovirus exposure and HLA in healthy donors. Findings and limits, study-wide: Other equally common chains were less clonally expanded than HLA-associated TCR beta chains, a later analysis showed. HLA-A and HLA-B allele assignments for most subjects were reportedly predicted accurately using TCR beta sequences. Rarity marked most TCR sequences, yet some public TCRs occurred in many donors.

In nominal health when sampled, donors likely had unrecorded immune exposures nonetheless. The germline V and J ends were trimmed by 5 bases and 4 bases, with 11 bases remaining between them. Germline values: CDR1 MDHEN, CDR2 SYDVKM. The CDR3 covers 13 residues. PCR amplification relied on 60 Vbeta primers (plus 13 Jbeta primers). Clones were read by immunoSEQ multiplex PCR, and TCRdb kept only the in-frame ones, dropping some. Among under 200,000 clones listed, roughly 90% were seen once. A remark on this clone: Its antigen is undetermined.

The chain recombines TRBV28 with TRBJ1-2; D gene uncertain. This clonotype was obtained from a woman younger than 30 in good health and CMV-seronegative. Sequencing was carried out using PBMCs. CDR3 sequence (DNA): TGTGCCAGCAGTCCGAGAGAGGGCTATGGCTACACCTTC. Translating gives CASSPREGYGYTF.